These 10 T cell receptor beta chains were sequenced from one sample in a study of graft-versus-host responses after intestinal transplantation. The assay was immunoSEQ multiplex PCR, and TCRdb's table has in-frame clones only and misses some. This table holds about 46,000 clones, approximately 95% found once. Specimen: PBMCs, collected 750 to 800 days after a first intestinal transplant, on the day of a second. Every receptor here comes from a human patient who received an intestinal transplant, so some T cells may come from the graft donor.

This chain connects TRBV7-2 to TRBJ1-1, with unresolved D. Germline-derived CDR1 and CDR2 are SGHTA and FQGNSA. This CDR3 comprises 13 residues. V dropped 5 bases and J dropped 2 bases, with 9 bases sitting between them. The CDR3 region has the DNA TGTGCCAGCAGCCCTTATGTTAACACTGAAGCTTTCTTT. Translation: CASSPYVNTEAFF.

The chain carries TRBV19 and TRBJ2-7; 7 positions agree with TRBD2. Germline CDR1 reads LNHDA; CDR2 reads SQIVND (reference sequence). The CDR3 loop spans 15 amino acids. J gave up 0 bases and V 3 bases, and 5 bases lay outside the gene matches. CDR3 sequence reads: CASSMAGVSSYEQYF. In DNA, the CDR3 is TGTGCCAGTAGTATGGCGGGGGTGAGCTCCTACGAGCAGTACTTC. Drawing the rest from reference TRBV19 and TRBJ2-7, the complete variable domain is DGGITQSPKYLFRKEGQNVTLSCEQNLNHDAMYWYRQDPGQGLRLIYYSQIVNDFQKGDIAEGYSVSREKKESFPLTVTSAQKNPTAFYLCASSMAGVSSYEQYFGPGTRLTVT.

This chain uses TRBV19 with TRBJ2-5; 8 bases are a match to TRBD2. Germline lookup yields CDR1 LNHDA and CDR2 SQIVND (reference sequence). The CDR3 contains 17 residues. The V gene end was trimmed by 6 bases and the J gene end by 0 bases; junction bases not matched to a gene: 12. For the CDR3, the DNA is TGTGCCAGTAGCCCCGATTTTGGCGGGAGGTACCAAGAGACCCAGTACTTC. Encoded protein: CASSPDFGGRYQETQYF.

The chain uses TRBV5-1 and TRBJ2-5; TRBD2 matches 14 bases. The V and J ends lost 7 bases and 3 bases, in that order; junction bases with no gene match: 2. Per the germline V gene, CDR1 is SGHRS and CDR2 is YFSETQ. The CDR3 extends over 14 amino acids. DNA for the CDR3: TGCGCCAGCGAGGGACTAGCGGGAGAAGAGACCCAGTACTTC. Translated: CASEGLAGEETQYF.

CDR3: CASSGIHGTGNPGDYEQYF. The CDR3 nucleotides read TGTGCCAGCAGTGGTATCCACGGGACAGGAAATCCCGGGGACTACGAGCAGTACTTC. V gene TRBV2 combines with J gene TRBJ2-5; 8 bases align to TRBD1. The J call may be incorrect, as the DNA end agrees better with TRBJ2-7. There are 19 residues in the CDR3. The germline CDR1 and CDR2 sequences are SNHLY and FYNNEI.

The CDR3 region has the DNA TGCGCCAGCAGCCTTACCTCCCGGGCAGACCAAGAGACCCAGTACTTC. Translating it yields CASSLTSRADQETQYF. The V call is TRBV4-1, the J call TRBJ2-5; unclear D gene. CDR3 size: 16 residues. V was pared by 4 bases and J by 0 bases, with 15 bases between. Germline assignment: CDR1 MGHRA and CDR2 YSYEKL.

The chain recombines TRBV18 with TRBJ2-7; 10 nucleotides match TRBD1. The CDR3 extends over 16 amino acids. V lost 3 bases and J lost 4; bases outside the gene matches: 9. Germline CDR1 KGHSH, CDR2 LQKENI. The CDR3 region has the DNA TGTGCCAGCTCACCTTTCTTACCGGGACAGGGGTACGAGCAGTACTTC. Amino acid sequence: CASSPFLPGQGYEQYF.

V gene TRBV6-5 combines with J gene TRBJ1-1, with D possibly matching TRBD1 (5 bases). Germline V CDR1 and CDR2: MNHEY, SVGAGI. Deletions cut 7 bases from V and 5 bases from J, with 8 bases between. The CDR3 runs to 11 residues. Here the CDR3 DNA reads TGTGCCAGCACGCGGGGGACTGAAGCTTTCTTT. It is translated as CASTRGTEAFF.

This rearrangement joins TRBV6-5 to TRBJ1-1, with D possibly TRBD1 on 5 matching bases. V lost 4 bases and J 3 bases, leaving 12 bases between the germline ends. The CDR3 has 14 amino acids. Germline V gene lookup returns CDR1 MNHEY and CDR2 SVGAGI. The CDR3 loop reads CASSFREGDTEAFF. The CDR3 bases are TGTGCCAGCAGTTTCAGGGAAGGAGACACTGAAGCTTTCTTT.

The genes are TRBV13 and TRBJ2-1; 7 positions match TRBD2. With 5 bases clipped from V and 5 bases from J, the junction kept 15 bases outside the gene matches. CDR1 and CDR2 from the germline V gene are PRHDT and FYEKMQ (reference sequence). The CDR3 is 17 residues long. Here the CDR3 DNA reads TGTGCCAGCAGCCCGGGGAGGGCTTTCAAAGGGGACAATGAGCAGTTCTTC. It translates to CASSPGRAFKGDNEQFF.